Presented here are 10 T cell receptor beta chains from one specimen sequenced in a study of regulatory T cells in long-lasting Graves disease. Time point noted: persistent/refractory GD, antithyroid drugs over 5 years with positive TRAb. The TCR library was made from RNA that had been extracted from PBMCs in TRIzol. To make TCR beta libraries, researchers used iRepertoire HTBI primers and Arm-PCR of CDR3 regions. TCRdb recomputed calls from the multiplex PCR reads with MiXCR, one row per CDR3 protein. The data show a few hundred thousand distinct CDR3 sequences, with approximately 25% seen just once and 25% to 30% held by the top ten. The source material was peripheral blood mononuclear cells (PBMCs), sampled when the disease was refractory, from a patient treated with antithyroid drugs. These TCRs come from a middle-aged woman with Graves disease.

This clonotype occurred many times. The V call is TRBV11-2, the J call TRBJ2-7, with TRBD1 matching over 8 bases. The length of the CDR3 is 15 residues. CDR1 is SGHAT and CDR2 is FQNNGV in the germline V gene. V lost 1 base, J lost 3 bases, and 5 bases stayed unmatched. Written as DNA, the CDR3 is TGTGCCAGCAGCTTAGGGACAGGGATTTTCTACGAGCAGTACTTC. It codes for CASSLGTGIFYEQYF.

This clonotype was counted many times. This chain links TRBV6-2 or TRBV6-3 with TRBJ2-7; tentatively, D is TRBD1 (6 bases). Between the trimmed V and J ends, which lost 0 bases and 0 bases, there was a span of 9 bases. CDR3 length equals 15 residues. Germline CDR1 MNHEY, CDR2 SVGEGT. Written as DNA, the CDR3 is TGTGCCAGCAGTTACTCGACGGACAGCTCCTACGAGCAGTACTTC. Residues: CASSYSTDSSYEQYF.

In DNA form, the CDR3 reads TGTGCCAGCAGCTCCTTTTTGCGCAGGGGATACGAGCAGTACTTC. As protein: CASSSFLRRGYEQYF. V gene TRBV7-2 combines with J gene TRBJ2-7, with a tentative D call TRBD1 (6 bases). The germline CDR1 and CDR2 sequences are SGHTA and FQGNSA. The germline V and J ends were trimmed by 4 bases and 4 bases, with 17 bases remaining between them. The CDR3 has 15 amino acids.

The chain joins TRBV20-1 to TRBJ2-2; D is unclear. The V end lost 6 bases, the J end lost 4 bases, and 6 bases lay between the germline ends. Germline V gene data show CDR1 as DFQATT and CDR2 as SNEGSKA (reference sequence). CDR3 length: 11 amino acids. DNA for the CDR3: TGCAGTGCCCAGACCACCGGGGAGCTGTTTTTT. Its translation: CSAQTTGELFF.

This clonotype appeared many times. The rearrangement joins TRBV15 to TRBJ2-7; 12 bases fit TRBD1. The CDR3 extends over 18 amino acids. Germline lookup yields CDR1 LNHNV and CDR2 YYDKDF (reference sequence). V gave up 0 bases and J gave up 5 bases; unmatched junction bases: 11. This CDR3 is CATSRDRPGQGARDEQYF. CDR3 DNA sequence: TGTGCCACCAGCAGAGATCGGCCGGGACAGGGGGCTCGGGACGAGCAGTACTTC.

This clonotype was observed a few times. The chain uses TRBV27 and TRBJ2-1; 8 bases fit TRBD1. CDR1 and CDR2 from the germline V gene are MNHEY and SMNVEV (reference sequence). V dropped 4 bases and J dropped 4; count of bases not matched to a gene: 9. This CDR3 comprises 16 residues. CDR3: CASSSQRQGSYNEQFF. In DNA, the CDR3 is TGTGCCAGCAGTTCCCAACGACAGGGGTCGTACAATGAGCAGTTCTTC.

This clonotype was found many times. This chain connects TRBV28 to TRBJ2-4; D gene unclear. The CDR3 totals 13 residues. V was clipped by 4 bases and J by 7 bases, with 11 bases between them. Germline V gene sequence: CDR1 MDHEN, CDR2 SYDVKM. CDR3 DNA sequence: TGTGCCAGCAGTTATAGAGGCCCTAACATTCAGTACTTC. Amino acid sequence: CASSYRGPNIQYF.

In this sample, this clonotype turned up many times. The chain employs TRBV7-3 and TRBJ2-5, with 12 bases aligning to TRBD2. The germline V gene encodes CDR1 SGHTA and CDR2 FQGTGA. This CDR3 has 15 amino acids. Trimming cost V 7 bases and J 1 base; bases outside gene matches: 4. DNA for the CDR3: TGTGCCAGCAACCTAGCGGGAGGGTCCCAAGAGACCCAGTACTTC. Translated, it gives CASNLAGGSQETQYF.

This clonotype appeared many times. CDR3: CASGGGTGELFF. CDR3 in DNA: TGTGCTTCTGGAGGTGGCACCGGGGAGCTGTTTTTT. This chain joins TRBV2 and TRBJ2-2, with TRBD2 as a possible D gene (5 bases). This CDR3 comprises 12 residues. The germline V gene has CDR1 SNHLY and CDR2 FYNNEI.

This clonotype showed up many times. The chain has TRBV27 and TRBJ2-5, with 8 bases that match TRBD1. The trim removed 4 bases at V and 7 bases at J, leaving 8 bases unmatched. The CDR3 runs 14 residues. Germline loops: CDR1 MNHEY, CDR2 SMNVEV (reference sequence). CDR3 in amino acids: CASSSGQGSGTQYF. In nucleotides, the CDR3 is TGTGCCAGCAGTTCAGGACAGGGTTCTGGGACCCAGTACTTC.